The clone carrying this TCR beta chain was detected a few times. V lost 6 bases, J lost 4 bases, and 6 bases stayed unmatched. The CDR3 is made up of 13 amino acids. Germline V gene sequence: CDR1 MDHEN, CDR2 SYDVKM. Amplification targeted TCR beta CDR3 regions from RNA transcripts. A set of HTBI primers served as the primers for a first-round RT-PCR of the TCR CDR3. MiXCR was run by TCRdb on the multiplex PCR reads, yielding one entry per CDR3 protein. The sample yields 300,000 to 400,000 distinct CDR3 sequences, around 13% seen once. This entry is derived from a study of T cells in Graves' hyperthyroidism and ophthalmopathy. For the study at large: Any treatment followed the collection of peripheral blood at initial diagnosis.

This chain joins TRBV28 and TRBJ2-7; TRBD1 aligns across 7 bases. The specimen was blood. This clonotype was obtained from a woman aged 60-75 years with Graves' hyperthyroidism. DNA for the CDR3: TGTGCCAGCAGCTCGGGACAGAATTACGAGCAGTACTTC. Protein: CASSSGQNYEQYF. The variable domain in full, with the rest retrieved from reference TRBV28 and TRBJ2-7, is DVKVTQSSRYLVKRTGEKVFLECVQDMDHENMFWYRQDPGLGLRLIYFSYDVKMKEKGDIPEGYSVSREKKERFSLILESASTNQTSMYLCASSSGQNYEQYFGPGTRLTVT.